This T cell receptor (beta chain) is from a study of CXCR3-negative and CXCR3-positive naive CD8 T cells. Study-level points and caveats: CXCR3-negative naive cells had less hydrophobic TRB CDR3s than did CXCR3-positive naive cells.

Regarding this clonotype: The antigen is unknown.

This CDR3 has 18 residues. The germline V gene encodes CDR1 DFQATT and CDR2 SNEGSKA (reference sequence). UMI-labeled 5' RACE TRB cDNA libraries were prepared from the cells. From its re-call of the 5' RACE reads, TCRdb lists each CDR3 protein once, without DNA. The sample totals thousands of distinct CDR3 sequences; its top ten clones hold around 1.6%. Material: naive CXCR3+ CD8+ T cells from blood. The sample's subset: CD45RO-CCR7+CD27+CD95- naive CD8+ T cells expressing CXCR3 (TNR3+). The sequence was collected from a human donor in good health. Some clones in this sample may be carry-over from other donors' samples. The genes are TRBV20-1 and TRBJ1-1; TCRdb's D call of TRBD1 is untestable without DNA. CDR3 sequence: CSATTPRRDRAFGGQAFF.